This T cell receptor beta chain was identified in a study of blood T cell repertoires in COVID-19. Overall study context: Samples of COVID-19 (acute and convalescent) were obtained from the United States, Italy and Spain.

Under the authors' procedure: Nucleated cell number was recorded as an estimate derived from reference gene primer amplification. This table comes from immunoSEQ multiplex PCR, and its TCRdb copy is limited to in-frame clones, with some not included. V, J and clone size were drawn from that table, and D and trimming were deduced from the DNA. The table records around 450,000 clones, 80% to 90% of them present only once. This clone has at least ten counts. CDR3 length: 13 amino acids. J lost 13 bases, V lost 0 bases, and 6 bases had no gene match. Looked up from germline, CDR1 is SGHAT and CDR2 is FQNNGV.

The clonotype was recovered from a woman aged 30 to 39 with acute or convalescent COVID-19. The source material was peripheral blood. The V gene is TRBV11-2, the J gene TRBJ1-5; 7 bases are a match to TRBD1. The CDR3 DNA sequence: TGTGCCAGCAGCTTAGAGACAGGGATTCGGCAGCATTTT. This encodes CASSLETGIRQHF.